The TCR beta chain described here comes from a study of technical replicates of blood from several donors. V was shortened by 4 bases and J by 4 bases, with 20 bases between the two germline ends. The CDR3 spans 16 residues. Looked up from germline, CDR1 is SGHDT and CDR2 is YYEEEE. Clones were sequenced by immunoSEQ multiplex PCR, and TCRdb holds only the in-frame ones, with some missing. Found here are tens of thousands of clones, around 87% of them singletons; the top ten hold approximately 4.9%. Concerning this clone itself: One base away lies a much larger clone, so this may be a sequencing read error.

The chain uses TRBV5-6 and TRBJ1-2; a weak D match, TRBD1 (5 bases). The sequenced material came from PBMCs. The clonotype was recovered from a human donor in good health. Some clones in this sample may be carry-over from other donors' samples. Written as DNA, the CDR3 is TGTGCCAGCAGCGTGGTAGAAGGGGCCCGCTCCTATGGCTACACCTTC. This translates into CASSVVEGARSYGYTF.